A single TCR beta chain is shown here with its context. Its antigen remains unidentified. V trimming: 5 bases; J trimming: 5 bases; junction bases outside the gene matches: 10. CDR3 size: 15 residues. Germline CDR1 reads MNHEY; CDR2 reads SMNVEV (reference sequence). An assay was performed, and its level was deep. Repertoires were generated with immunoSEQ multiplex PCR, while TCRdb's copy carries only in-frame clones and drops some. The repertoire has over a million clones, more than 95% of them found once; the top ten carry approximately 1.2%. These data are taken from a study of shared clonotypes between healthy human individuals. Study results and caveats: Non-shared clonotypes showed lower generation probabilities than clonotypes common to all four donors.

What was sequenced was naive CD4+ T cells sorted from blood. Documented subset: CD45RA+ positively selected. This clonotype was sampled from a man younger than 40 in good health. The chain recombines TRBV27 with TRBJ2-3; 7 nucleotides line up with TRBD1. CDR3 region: CASSPRQGTGDTQYF. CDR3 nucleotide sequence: TGTGCCAGCAGTCCAAGACAGGGCACGGGAGATACGCAGTATTTT.